Below are 29 T cell receptor beta chains sequenced from a single sample in a study of OX40 agonist ivuxolimab in advanced cancers. Clones were sequenced by immunoSEQ multiplex PCR, and TCRdb holds only the in-frame ones, with some missing. The data contain some 98,000 clones, 91% of them singletons. The material sequenced was CD4+ or CD8+ T cells sorted from blood, taken in a trial of the OX40 agonist ivuxolimab. The receptor source for this set is an adult with an advanced solid tumor such as melanoma, head and neck, liver or kidney cancer.

This chain uses TRBV7-2 with TRBJ2-5, with unresolved D. CDR1 SGHTA and CDR2 FQGNSA come from the germline V gene. This CDR3 spans 15 amino acids. Trimming took off 1 base at V and 5 bases at J, with 14 bases between the two ends. The CDR3 DNA reads as TGTGCCAGCAGCTTAGTGAGTAGGCTCGGGGAGACCCAGTACTTC. Translated: CASSLVSRLGETQYF.

The chain employs TRBV27 and TRBJ2-1; D tentatively fits TRBD1 or TRBD2 (5 bases each). Germline loops: CDR1 MNHEY, CDR2 SMNVEV (reference sequence). Between the trimmed V and J ends, which lost 5 bases and 7 bases, there was a span of 18 bases. This CDR3 is built from 15 residues. CDR3 sequence (DNA): TGTGCCAGCAGTGGGGACCCTCGGATTGGGAATGAGCAGTTCTTC. Encoded protein: CASSGDPRIGNEQFF.

The V call is TRBV5-1, the J call TRBJ2-7; D not resolved. V was pared by 0 bases and J by 1 base, with 8 bases between. Germline V gives CDR1 SGHRS, CDR2 YFSETQ. The CDR3 has 14 residues. The CDR3 sequence: CASSLAGQSYEQYF. CDR3 in DNA: TGCGCCAGCAGCTTGGCCGGCCAATCCTACGAGCAGTACTTC.

This clone appeared a few times. Other DNA sequences in this sample translate to the same CDR3. The rearrangement links TRBV6-6 to TRBJ1-1; 7 positions agree with TRBD1. Trimming cost V 0 bases and J 2 bases; bases outside gene matches: 0. Germline loops: CDR1 MNHNY, CDR2 SVGAGI (reference sequence). This CDR3 is 14 amino acids long. CDR3 coding DNA: TGTGCCAGCAGTTACTCAGGGGGCAACACTGAAGCTTTCTTT. It yields the protein CASSYSGGNTEAFF.

As concerns this clone: An end of the junction differs from the germline gene, which may be a read error. The rearrangement joins TRBV5-1 to TRBJ2-1; the match to TRBD2 covers 9 bases. This CDR3 spans 15 amino acids. Germline V gene data show CDR1 as SGHRS and CDR2 as YFSETQ. CDR3 DNA: TGCGCCAGCAGCGCCGCCGGGACTAGCTACTATGAGCAGTTCTTC. Translated: CASSAAGTSYYEQFF.

V and J are TRBV7-9 and TRBJ2-3, with D hard to call. CDR3 size: 15 residues. V lost 5 bases and J lost 1, with 13 bases in between. Germline V gene sequence: CDR1 SEHNR, CDR2 FQNEAQ (reference sequence). CDR3 bases: TGTGCCAGCAGCCCAAATAAACAAGGCACAGATACGCAGTATTTT. Its translation: CASSPNKQGTDTQYF.

V gene TRBV15 combines with J gene TRBJ2-1; no clear D gene. Trimming left V 5 bases short and J 0 bases short, with 8 bases between. The CDR3 covers 14 residues. Germline assignment: CDR1 LNHNV and CDR2 YYDKDF (reference sequence). CDR3 amino acids: CATSPPYSYNEQFF. As DNA, the CDR3 is TGTGCCACCAGCCCCCCTTACTCCTACAATGAGCAGTTCTTC. The complete variable domain, with remaining parts taken from reference TRBV15 and TRBJ2-1, reads DAMVIQNPRYQVTQFGKPVTLSCSQTLNHNVMYWYQQKSSQAPKLLFHYYDKDFNNEADTPDNFQSRRPNTSFCFLDIRSPGLGDTAMYLCATSPPYSYNEQFFGPGTRLTVL.

This sequence joins TRBV6-5 and TRBJ2-7; D might be TRBD1 or TRBD2, each matching 6 bases. Trimming took off 6 bases at V and 4 bases at J, with 16 bases between the two ends. Germline V lookup: CDR1 MNHEY, CDR2 SVGAGI. This CDR3 is 14 amino acids long. CDR3: CASRPPGGGYEQYF. The CDR3 DNA is TGTGCCAGCAGACCTCCCGGGGGCGGTTACGAGCAGTACTTC.

V usage is TRBV19 and J usage is TRBJ1-6; TRBD1 matches at 7 bases. From germline, CDR1 is LNHDA and CDR2 SQIVND (reference sequence). The CDR3 has 15 amino acids. Losses at the gene ends were 5 bases for V and 7 bases for J; bases not matched to a gene: 8. Written as DNA, the CDR3 is TGTGCCAGTAGTTCACCGGGGACAGAAAATTCACCCCTCCACTTT. The encoded protein is CASSSPGTENSPLHF.

This clone was seen just once. The V and J genes are TRBV4-2 and TRBJ2-6; D unclear. The V gene lost 0 bases and the J gene lost 4 bases, with 13 bases spanning the gap. Per the germline V gene, CDR1 is LGHNA and CDR2 is YNFKEQ. The CDR3 runs 17 residues. The CDR3 region has the DNA TGTGCCAGCAGCCAAGATGCGGTTCGGACGGGGGCCAACGTCCTGACTTTC. Its translation is CASSQDAVRTGANVLTF.

This chain links TRBV5-1 with TRBJ2-2, with TRBD2 matching 8 bases. CDR3 length: 15 amino acids. The germline V gene has CDR1 SGHRS and CDR2 YFSETQ. The trim removed 3 bases at V and 3 bases at J, leaving 4 bases unmatched. CDR3 DNA sequence: TGCGCCAGCAGCTCCACAGCGGGAGACACCGGGGAGCTGTTTTTT. Encoded protein: CASSSTAGDTGELFF.

This rearrangement joins TRBV7-2 to TRBJ1-5, with D perhaps matching TRBD1 (6 bases). The length of the CDR3 is 18 residues. V gave up 5 bases and J gave up 1 base, with 21 bases separating them. The germline V gene encodes CDR1 SGHTA and CDR2 FQGNSA. The CDR3 sequence is CASSPHPGQGGSNQPQHF. CDR3 nucleotide sequence: TGTGCCAGCAGCCCCCACCCCGGACAAGGGGGAAGCAATCAGCCCCAGCATTTT.

The chain recombines TRBV7-2 with TRBJ2-3, with D tentatively TRBD2 (5 bases). CDR3 length: 13 amino acids. Trimming took 6 bases from V and 2 from J, leaving 9 bases between them. Germline CDR1 reads SGHTA; CDR2 reads FQGNSA. CDR3 sequence reads: CASRRTLTDTQYF. The DNA of the CDR3 is TGTGCCAGCAGACGGACTCTCACAGATACGCAGTATTTT.

The chain uses TRBV5-5 and TRBJ2-3, with 10 bases that match TRBD2. The CDR3 spans 15 residues. Germline V gene lookup returns CDR1 SGHKS and CDR2 YYEKEE (reference sequence). V gave up 7 bases and J gave up 3 bases; unmatched junction bases: 8. CDR3 in DNA: TGTGCCAGCGTCACTAGCGGGATTATGACAGATACGCAGTATTTT. Translated: CASVTSGIMTDTQYF. The entire variable domain, with the rest obtained from reference TRBV5-5 and TRBJ2-3, is as follows: DAGVTQSPTHLIKTRGQQVTLRCSPISGHKSVSWYQQVLGQGPQFIFQYYEKEERGRGNFPDRFSARQFPNYSSELNVNALLLGDSALYLCASVTSGIMTDTQYFGPGTRLTVL.

V is TRBV7-2 and J is TRBJ2-7; 8 positions agree with TRBD2. The CDR3 runs 14 residues. CDR1 and CDR2 from the germline V gene are SGHTA and FQGNSA. V dropped 0 bases and J dropped 2; count of bases not matched to a gene: 0. Here the CDR3 DNA reads TGTGCCAGCAGCTTAGCGGGACTAGCCTACGAGCAGTACTTC. It is translated as CASSLAGLAYEQYF.

This clone was observed a single time. The chain employs TRBV7-2 and TRBJ2-2, with no clear D. The CDR3 extends over 16 amino acids. The germline V and J ends were trimmed by 1 base and 6 bases, with 15 bases remaining between them. The V gene's germline CDR1 is SGHTA and CDR2 FQGNSA. CDR3 nucleotide sequence: TGTGCCAGCAGCTTAGTTCTTATAGGATCCCCCGGGGAGCTGTTTTTT. Amino acids: CASSLVLIGSPGELFF.

This clone appeared once. The chain employs TRBV7-2 and TRBJ1-3; D might be TRBD1 (5 bases). The CDR3 sequence is 15 residues long. V was cut by 0 bases and J by 0 bases, with 6 bases left in between. Germline V gives CDR1 SGHTA, CDR2 FQGNSA. The CDR3 loop reads CASSLAGGSGNTIYF. Written as DNA, the CDR3 is TGTGCCAGCAGCTTAGCTGGGGGCTCTGGAAACACCATATATTTT. Together with reference TRBV7-2 and TRBJ1-3, the CDR3 gives the full variable domain: GAGVSQSPSNKVTEKGKDVELRCDPISGHTALYWYRQSLGQGLEFLIYFQGNSAPDKSGLPSDRFSAERTGGSVSTLTIQRTQQEDSAVYLCASSLAGGSGNTIYFGEGSWLTVV.

This clone was detected once. The chain joins TRBV7-6 to TRBJ2-7; weak D call: TRBD2 (6 bases). Germline assignment: CDR1 SGHVS and CDR2 FNYEAQ. V lost 1 base to trimming and J lost 0 bases, with 13 bases between them. The CDR3 spans 16 residues. For the CDR3, the DNA is TGTGCCAGCAGCTTAGTGCTCGCTAGCGACTCCTACGAGCAGTACTTC. This encodes CASSLVLASDSYEQYF.

V is TRBV5-4 and J is TRBJ2-7, with 8 nucleotides matching TRBD2. V lost 0 bases, J lost 1 base, and 6 bases stayed unmatched. The germline gives CDR1 SGHNT, CDR2 YYREEE (reference sequence). The CDR3 sequence is 16 residues long. The CDR3 DNA is TGTGCCAGCAGCTTGGACCCTCAGCGGGAGTCCTACGAGCAGTACTTC. This encodes CASSLDPQRESYEQYF.

This clone was seen at least ten times. The V and J genes are TRBV6-1 and TRBJ1-5, with D maybe TRBD1 (5 bases). V shed 0 bases and J shed 3 bases, with 9 bases lying between them. Germline CDR1 is MNHNS and CDR2 is SASEGT. CDR3 size: 15 residues. The CDR3 region is CASSEAGTYNQPQHF. The CDR3 DNA reads TGTGCCAGCAGTGAAGCCGGGACGTACAATCAGCCCCAGCATTTT.

The chain combines TRBV28 with TRBJ2-1; the match to TRBD2 covers 11 bases. The junction had 6 bases not matched to a gene; V was cut back by 3 bases and J by 8 bases. This CDR3 has 15 residues. Germline V gives CDR1 MDHEN, CDR2 SYDVKM. The CDR3 loop reads CASSFSLAGGYEQFF. Written as DNA, the CDR3 is TGTGCCAGCAGTTTTTCCCTAGCGGGAGGCTATGAGCAGTTCTTC.

J is TRBJ2-1 and V is TRBV9, with TRBD1 identical over 9 bases. Unmatched junction bases numbered 6, after V lost 3 bases and J lost 8 bases. CDR1 and CDR2 (germline): SGDLS, YYNGEE. The CDR3 sequence is 14 residues long. In nucleotides, the CDR3 is TGTGCCAGCAGCGACCTGACAGGGGGTCATGAGCAGTTCTTC. Protein product: CASSDLTGGHEQFF. Full variable domain (missing parts from reference TRBV9 and TRBJ2-1): DSGVTQTPKHLITATGQRVTLRCSPRSGDLSVYWYQQSLDQGLQFLIQYYNGEERAKGNILERFSAQQFPDLHSELNLSSLELGDSALYFCASSDLTGGHEQFFGPGTRLTVL.

The J gene is TRBJ2-2, the V gene TRBV7-3; 10 nucleotides match TRBD2. Per germline, CDR1 SGHTA and CDR2 FQGTGA. The CDR3 sequence is 18 residues long. J lost 0 bases, V lost 0 bases, and 4 bases had no gene match. The DNA of the CDR3 is TGTGCCAGCAGCTTAACCCCCCTAGCGGGGGCGAACACCGGGGAGCTGTTTTTT. Encoded protein: CASSLTPLAGANTGELFF.

The chain uses TRBV7-9 and TRBJ2-7; D is possibly TRBD1 or TRBD2 (7 bases each). CDR1 is SEHNR, CDR2 FQNEAQ, per germline (reference sequence). V shed 4 bases and J shed 3 bases, with 13 bases lying between them. The CDR3 is 14 amino acids. CDR3 nucleotide sequence: TGTGCCAGCAGCTCGACAGGGAGGGACTACGAGCAGTACTTC. This encodes CASSSTGRDYEQYF.

The rearrangement joins TRBV7-6 to TRBJ2-7, with 8 nucleotides matching TRBD1. This CDR3 has 15 residues. Looked up from germline, CDR1 is SGHVS and CDR2 is FNYEAQ. The J segment lost 1 base and the V segment lost 2 bases, leaving 4 bases of the junction unmatched. For the CDR3, the DNA is TGTGCCAGCAGCTTACGTGGGGACAGGTCCTACGAGCAGTACTTC. It codes for CASSLRGDRSYEQYF.

CDR3 in DNA: TGTGCCAGCAGCTCCGGACTAGCTGAGACGGAGACCCAGTACTTC. It specifies CASSSGLAETETQYF. The chain combines TRBV7-2 with TRBJ2-5; 8 bases line up with TRBD2. The length of the CDR3 is 15 residues. V shed 4 bases and J 5 bases; nucleotides not matched to a gene: 9. CDR1 SGHTA and CDR2 FQGNSA come from the germline V gene.

This clone is a singleton in its sample. This sequence joins TRBV7-2 and TRBJ2-7; 8 positions agree with TRBD2. Looked up from germline, CDR1 is SGHTA and CDR2 is FQGNSA. Trimming took 1 base from V and 3 from J; bases not matched to a gene: 8. This CDR3 has 16 residues. Here the CDR3 reads CASSLEVLAGHYEQYF. The CDR3 DNA is TGTGCCAGCAGCTTAGAGGTGTTAGCGGGACACTACGAGCAGTACTTC.

This chain connects TRBV19 to TRBJ2-1; TRBD2 aligns across 12 bases. V shed 4 bases and J 7 bases; nucleotides not matched to a gene: 5. CDR3 size: 15 residues. Germline V CDR1 and CDR2: LNHDA, SQIVND (reference sequence). CDR3: CASSTGLAGVNEQFF. The DNA of the CDR3 is TGTGCCAGTAGTACGGGACTAGCGGGTGTTAATGAGCAGTTCTTC.

This clone was recorded once. This sequence joins TRBV19 and TRBJ2-6, with TRBD1 identical over 9 bases. Germline lookup yields CDR1 LNHDA and CDR2 SQIVND (reference sequence). This CDR3 has 15 amino acids. With V trimmed by 11 bases and J by 1 base, 6 bases remained unmatched. CDR3 residues: CASGDRVSGANVLTF. DNA of the CDR3: TGTGCCTCCGGGGACAGGGTGTCTGGGGCCAACGTCCTGACTTTC. Supplemented by reference TRBV19 and TRBJ2-6, the full variable domain reads DGGITQSPKYLFRKEGQNVTLSCEQNLNHDAMYWYRQDPGQGLRLIYYSQIVNDFQKGDIAEGYSVSREKKESFPLTVTSAQKNPTAFYLCASGDRVSGANVLTFGAGSRLTVL.